This TCR beta chain was sequenced for a study of radiation and T cells in renal cell carcinoma. Across the whole study: Nephrectomy followed 15 Gy stereotactic body radiation by 4 weeks. Study results and caveats: From baseline, blood top tumor clonotypes peaked at 2 weeks post-radiation. No pretreatment tumor biopsies were available for baseline clonotypes.

The time point was: blood 2 weeks post-SBRT. As for treatment: 15 Gy SBRT to primary tumor, nephrectomy 4 weeks later. The tumor was a clear cell renal cell carcinoma. Method: immunoSEQ multiplex PCR; TCRdb's copy keeps in-frame clones and lacks some. The sample includes 150,000 to 180,000 clones, around 90% of them seen just once. CDR3 length: 12 amino acids. V lost 5 bases to trimming and J lost 6 bases, with 10 bases between them. Per the germline V gene, CDR1 is GTSNPN and CDR2 is SVGIG (reference sequence). To note about this clone: Its antigen is as yet unknown.

This sample comprised blood, obtained from a patient whose treatment included radiotherapy and nephrectomy. This clonotype was obtained from a woman in her forties or fifties with renal cell carcinoma. V gene TRBV30 combines with J gene TRBJ2-2, with D unclear. The CDR3: CAWGIKSGELFF. The CDR3 bases are TGTGCCTGGGGGATCAAGTCCGGGGAGCTGTTTTTT.